This T cell receptor beta chain was observed in a study of CD8+ T cells in alopecia areata. cDNA serving as the sequencing template came from extracted, reverse transcribed RNA. TCRdb's table, derived via immunoSEQ multiplex PCR, lists solely in-frame clones and lacks some. The sample has 100,000 to 120,000 clones, under 60% seen once. This clone was recorded only once. The V end was cut by 2 bases, the J end by 4 bases, with 5 bases between. Germline V lookup: CDR1 MDHEN, CDR2 SYDVKM. CDR3 size: 13 residues. V is TRBV28 and J is TRBJ2-2; D not resolved. Input material: NKG2D-low CD8+ T cells sorted from blood. This receptor was identified in a human donor with alopecia areata. Here the CDR3 reads CASSLTGTGELFF. The CDR3 DNA reads TGTGCCAGCAGTTTAACGGGCACCGGGGAGCTGTTTTTT.